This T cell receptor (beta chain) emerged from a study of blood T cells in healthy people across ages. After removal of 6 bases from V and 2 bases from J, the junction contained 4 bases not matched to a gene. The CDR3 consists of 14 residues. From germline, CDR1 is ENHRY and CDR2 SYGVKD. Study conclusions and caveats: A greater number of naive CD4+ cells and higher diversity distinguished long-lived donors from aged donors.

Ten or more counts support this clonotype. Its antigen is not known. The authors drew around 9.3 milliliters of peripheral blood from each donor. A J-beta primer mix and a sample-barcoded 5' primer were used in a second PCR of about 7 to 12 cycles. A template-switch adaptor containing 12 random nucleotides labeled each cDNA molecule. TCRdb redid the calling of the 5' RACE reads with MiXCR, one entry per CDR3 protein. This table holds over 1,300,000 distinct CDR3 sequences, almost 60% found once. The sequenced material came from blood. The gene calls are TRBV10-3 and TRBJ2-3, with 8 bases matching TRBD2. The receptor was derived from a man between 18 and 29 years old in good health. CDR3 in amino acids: CAIRNSGVTDTQYF. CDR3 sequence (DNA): TGTGCCATCAGGAATAGCGGGGTCACAGATACGCAGTATTTT.